The sequence of this T cell receptor beta chain was determined in a study of blood T cell repertoires in COVID-19. About the study: Samples taken during acute and convalescent COVID-19 were collected in the United States, Italy and Spain. In each case, the material was cDNA or gDNA derived from T cells, B-cell-depleted T cells, or PBMCs.

Recruitment covered under 25 US areas and drew participants whose ages spanned roughly 18 to 100 years. The germline gives CDR1 SQVTM, CDR2 ANQGSEA. V shed 3 bases and J shed 10 bases, with 12 bases lying between them. This CDR3 is 12 amino acids long. Authors' analysis steps: For nucleated cells, counts were estimated from reference gene primer amplification. TCRdb keeps only in-frame clones here, not all; method: immunoSEQ multiplex PCR. The D gene and trimming were derived from the DNA, and the V and J assignments and clone size from that table. The sample carries fewer than 450,000 clones, less than 95% recorded once.

The V gene is TRBV29-1, the J gene TRBJ1-4; tentative D call: TRBD1 (6 bases). This clonotype was obtained from a man aged 18 to 30 who had recovered from COVID-19. Sequenced sample: PBMCs or T cells enriched from blood (not recorded which). The CDR3 reads CSVDPGEGKLFF. CDR3 coding DNA: TGCAGCGTTGACCCAGGGGAGGGAAAACTGTTTTTT.